This T cell receptor (beta chain) was recorded in a study of regulatory T cells in long-lasting Graves disease. Whole-study context: Under 3 months of antithyroid drugs had been taken by newly diagnosed Graves' patients.

This CDR3 has 11 residues. The germline V and J ends were trimmed by 5 bases and 3 bases, with 7 bases remaining between them. Germline CDR1 and CDR2: SQVTM and ANQGSEA. This clonotype was seen many times. The antigen remains undetermined. Time point reported: newly diagnosed GD, antithyroid drugs for less than 3 months. TCR sequences were obtained from RNA taken from PBMCs. Arm-PCR of CDR3 regions and iRepertoire HTBI primers were used to build TCR beta libraries. TCRdb reprocessed the multiplex PCR reads via MiXCR and lists one record per CDR3 protein. The repertoire holds some 250,000 distinct CDR3 sequences, with roughly 18% as singletons. Study outcomes and limitations: Segments TRBV28, TRBJ1-2 and TRBJ2-5 showed preferential usage in persistent disease.

This same sample was also part of a study on T cells in Graves' hyperthyroidism and ophthalmopathy. Per that paper: The study defined stable Graves' hyperthyroidism as no ophthalmopathy progression within 18 months. Onset of ophthalmopathy came a median 6.5 months after the model predicted it.

The sample here was peripheral blood mononuclear cells (PBMCs), taken at new diagnosis, from a patient treated with antithyroid drugs. The sequence came from a woman aged 25 to 45 with Graves disease. The gene calls are TRBV29-1 and TRBJ1-1, with unresolved D. In DNA, the CDR3 is TGCAGCGTTCGTAGTGACACTGAAGCTTTCTTT. Its protein is CSVRSDTEAFF.